The 20 T cell receptor beta chains listed next were all sequenced from one sample in a study of blood T cell repertoires in COVID-19. The table came from immunoSEQ multiplex PCR; TCRdb's copy has only in-frame clones and leaves some out. The sample contains over 80,000 clones, about 79% of which appear only once. The sequenced material came from peripheral blood. These receptors all stem from a woman aged 45-65 years with acute or convalescent COVID-19.

The rearrangement joins TRBV7-8 to TRBJ1-2, with 7 bases aligning to TRBD1. CDR3 length: 13 residues. V shed 1 base and J 8 bases; nucleotides not matched to a gene: 4. CDR1 SGHVS and CDR2 FQNEAQ come from the germline V gene. The CDR3 region is CASSLGQGEGYTF. In DNA, the CDR3 is TGTGCCAGCAGCTTAGGACAGGGCGAGGGCTACACCTTC.

The rearrangement joins TRBV3-1 (or the pseudogene TRBV3-2) to TRBJ1-2; a weak D match, TRBD1 (6 bases). V lost 1 base and J 3 bases, leaving 9 bases between the germline ends. The CDR3 extends over 14 amino acids. Germline V lookup: CDR1 LGHDT, CDR2 YNNKEL (reference sequence). The CDR3 nucleotides read TGTGCCAGCAGCCAAGTCCAGGGGCACTATGGCTACACCTTC. It translates to CASSQVQGHYGYTF.

This clone appeared a few times. The V and J genes are TRBV7-8 and TRBJ1-1, with TRBD1 matching 7 bases. Germline loops: CDR1 SGHVS, CDR2 FQNEAQ. The CDR3 is 16 amino acids. Trimming removed 3 bases from V and 1 base from J; junction bases left unmatched: 8. The CDR3 DNA is TGTGCCAGCAGCTTTCAAGCCGGGACAGAGAACACTGAAGCTTTCTTT. It encodes CASSFQAGTENTEAFF.

The J gene is TRBJ1-2, the V gene TRBV4-1; no clear D gene. Germline loops: CDR1 MGHRA, CDR2 YSYEKL. This CDR3 is built from 15 residues. Trimming removed 0 bases at V and 0 bases at J, with 8 bases between. CDR3 sequence reads: CASSQDPASNYGYTF. The CDR3 DNA sequence: TGCGCCAGCAGCCAAGATCCAGCGTCTAACTATGGCTACACCTTC.

The sample holds a few counts of this clone. This chain links TRBV9 with TRBJ2-3, with 9 bases lining up with TRBD2. This CDR3 has 15 residues. The V gene end was trimmed by 3 bases and the J gene end by 3 bases; junction bases not matched to a gene: 5. Germline CDR1 is SGDLS and CDR2 is YYNGEE. The CDR3 region is CASSAASGDTDTQYF. In DNA form, the CDR3 reads TGTGCCAGCAGCGCCGCTAGCGGGGATACAGATACGCAGTATTTT.

V and J are TRBV7-2 and TRBJ2-1, with 7 bases identical to TRBD2. The J segment lost 8 bases and the V segment lost 5 bases, leaving 9 bases of the junction unmatched. This CDR3 comprises 14 residues. Germline CDR1 and CDR2: SGHTA and FQGNSA. CDR3 coding DNA: TGTGCCAGCAGCCCCTTGACTAGCACGGATGAGCAGTTCTTC. Protein: CASSPLTSTDEQFF. The variable domain in full, completed from reference TRBV7-2 and TRBJ2-1, reads GAGVSQSPSNKVTEKGKDVELRCDPISGHTALYWYRQSLGQGLEFLIYFQGNSAPDKSGLPSDRFSAERTGGSVSTLTIQRTQQEDSAVYLCASSPLTSTDEQFFGPGTRLTVL.

This clone was counted only a few times. This chain uses TRBV6-5 with TRBJ1-2; 8 nucleotides align to TRBD1. The V and J ends lost 6 bases and 4 bases, in that order; junction bases with no gene match: 10. The length of the CDR3 is 15 residues. Germline assignment: CDR1 MNHEY and CDR2 SVGAGI. DNA for the CDR3: TGTGCCAGCAGGCGAATACAGGGGGTGGTCTATGGCTACACCTTC. The encoded protein is CASRRIQGVVYGYTF.

V usage is TRBV5-6 and J usage is TRBJ2-3; D might be TRBD1 (5 bases). V was clipped by 4 bases and J by 0 bases, with 12 bases between them. Germline CDR1 SGHDT, CDR2 YYEEEE. The CDR3 consists of 15 residues. The CDR3 sequence: CASSTVGLSTDTQYF. The DNA of the CDR3 is TGTGCCAGCAGCACCGTGGGGCTTAGCACAGATACGCAGTATTTT.

This sequence joins TRBV5-7 and TRBJ1-2; D is unresolved. TRBV5-7 is annotated as an ORF whose role is uncertain. The CDR3 length is 19 residues. Trimming pared 1 base from V and 4 bases from J, leaving 26 bases between. CDR3 residues: CASSLFRIQTGRELYGYTF. The CDR3 DNA follows: TGTGCCAGCAGCTTGTTTCGAATCCAAACCGGGAGAGAACTCTATGGCTACACCTTC.

V usage is TRBV11-2 and J usage is TRBJ2-1; D is perhaps TRBD2 (6 bases). Germline values: CDR1 SGHAT, CDR2 FQNNGV. This CDR3 spans 12 amino acids. The V end was cut by 3 bases, the J end by 9 bases, with 9 bases between. The CDR3 DNA reads TGTGCCAGCAGCTTGTGGGAGGCTGAGCAGTTCTTC. Protein product: CASSLWEAEQFF.

This clone was counted a single time. The chain has TRBV4-3 and TRBJ2-7; 9 nucleotides align to TRBD1. The ends lost 9 bases at V and 1 base at J; junction bases unmatched: 7. The CDR3 is 14 residues long. Germline V CDR1 and CDR2: LGHNA, YSLEER. This chain's CDR3 is CASASGTGSYEQYF. In DNA, the CDR3 is TGCGCCAGTGCATCCGGGACAGGGTCCTACGAGCAGTACTTC.

This clone was recorded only once. The J gene is TRBJ1-5, the V gene TRBV7-2, with D perhaps matching TRBD1 (5 bases). This CDR3 is 14 amino acids long. Germline-derived CDR1 and CDR2 are SGHTA and FQGNSA. Trimming removed 5 bases from V and 3 bases from J, with 11 bases in between. In nucleotides, the CDR3 is TGTGCCAGCAGCATCGGGGGGAACAATCAGCCCCAGCATTTT. This sequence encodes CASSIGGNNQPQHF.

There are a few counts of this clone. This chain links TRBV12-3 or TRBV12-4 with TRBJ1-1; D remains ambiguous. The V and J ends lost 6 bases and 3 bases respectively, with 8 bases between them. This CDR3 is 12 amino acids long. This CDR3 reads CASSELDTEAFF. The CDR3 nucleotides read TGTGCCAGCAGCGAGTTGGACACTGAAGCTTTCTTT.

This clone has just one count. The chain joins TRBV4-2 to TRBJ2-3, with 11 bases lining up with TRBD2. Trimming at V came to 3 bases and at J to 3 bases, leaving 14 bases not matched to a gene. The V gene's germline CDR1 is LGHNA and CDR2 YNFKEQ. This CDR3 is built from 19 residues. The CDR3 spells CASSQDSPYSSGGTDTQYF. In DNA form, the CDR3 reads TGTGCCAGCAGCCAGGACTCTCCGTACTCTAGCGGGGGGACAGATACGCAGTATTTT.

The V call is TRBV2, the J call TRBJ2-1; the match to TRBD2 covers 10 bases. The CDR3 is made up of 14 amino acids. The germline gives CDR1 SNHLY, CDR2 FYNNEI. Trimming removed 5 bases from V and 10 bases from J; junction bases left unmatched: 8. The CDR3 region is CASSLRTSGLEQFF. The CDR3 DNA sequence: TGTGCCAGCAGTCTTCGGACTAGCGGCCTGGAGCAGTTCTTC.

The chain employs TRBV24-1 and TRBJ2-3; 9 bases agree with TRBD2. The CDR3 has 17 amino acids. V shed 0 bases and J 4 bases; nucleotides not matched to a gene: 7. Germline lookup yields CDR1 KGHDR and CDR2 SFDVKD. Written as DNA, the CDR3 is TGTGCCACCAGTGATTTGGCTAGCGGGGTTGAGGCAGATACGCAGTATTTT. Protein: CATSDLASGVEADTQYF.

The V and J genes are TRBV7-9 and TRBJ1-6, with 7 positions matching TRBD1. Germline V gives CDR1 SEHNR, CDR2 FQNEAQ (reference sequence). The CDR3 length is 15 residues. V dropped 0 bases and J dropped 7; count of bases not matched to a gene: 3. CDR3 DNA: TGTGCCAGCAGCTTAGCACCAGGGGGAAATTCACCCCTCCACTTT. It encodes CASSLAPGGNSPLHF.

This chain joins TRBV18 and TRBJ2-1; D is unclear. The CDR3 is 14 amino acids. Trimming removed 3 bases from V and 6 bases from J, with 12 bases in between. CDR1 is KGHSH and CDR2 is LQKENI in the germline V gene. The DNA of the CDR3 is TGTGCCAGCTCACCTGAGCCTGTCGGCAATGAGCAGTTCTTC. As protein: CASSPEPVGNEQFF.

The genes are TRBV19 and TRBJ1-2; unclear D gene. The CDR3 is 11 residues long. Trimming shortened V by 6 bases and J by 6 bases, and 8 bases separated the two germline ends. CDR1 and CDR2 (germline): LNHDA, SQIVND (reference sequence). CDR3 amino acids: CASRAGNGYTF. The CDR3 DNA is TGTGCCAGTAGGGCGGGTAATGGCTACACCTTC. The variable domain in full, completed from reference TRBV19 and TRBJ1-2, reads DGGITQSPKYLFRKEGQNVTLSCEQNLNHDAMYWYRQDPGQGLRLIYYSQIVNDFQKGDIAEGYSVSREKKESFPLTVTSAQKNPTAFYLCASRAGNGYTFGSGTRLTVV.

This clone was detected a few times. This chain joins TRBV3-1 (or the pseudogene TRBV3-2) and TRBJ1-4; D may be TRBD1 (5 bases). Trimming took off 1 base at V and 7 bases at J, with 13 bases between the two ends. This CDR3 contains 15 residues. From germline, CDR1 is LGHDT and CDR2 YNNKEL (reference sequence). The CDR3 here is CASSQVGGISEKLFF. The CDR3 DNA is TGTGCCAGCAGCCAAGTCGGGGGGATCAGTGAAAAACTGTTTTTT.